This record looks at one T cell receptor beta chain sequence and its context. The germline V and J ends were trimmed by 0 bases and 4 bases, with 9 bases remaining between them. The germline CDR1 and CDR2 sequences are LNHNV and YYDKDF (reference sequence). The CDR3 is made up of 14 amino acids. This sample is part of a study of OX40 agonist ivuxolimab in advanced cancers. Profiling relied on immunoSEQ multiplex PCR, and the TCRdb table lists in-frame clones only, not all of them. The sample has around 60,000 clones; around 90% are singletons. The source material was CD4+ or CD8+ T cells sorted from blood, sampled in a trial of the OX40 agonist ivuxolimab. This TCR came from an adult with an advanced solid tumor such as melanoma, head and neck, liver or kidney cancer. The chain has TRBV15 and TRBJ1-2; D remains ambiguous. CDR3 sequence reads: CATSRDRLSYGYTF. For the CDR3, the DNA is TGTGCCACCAGCAGAGATCGCCTTTCCTATGGCTACACCTTC.